Shown below are 22 T cell receptor beta chains from a single sample sequenced in a study of T cells in Graves' hyperthyroidism and ophthalmopathy. Amplified regions were TCR beta CDR3 sequences from RNA transcripts. An initial round of RT-PCR targeting the TCR CDR3 relied on the HTBI primer set. TCRdb ran MiXCR on the multiplex PCR reads and lists one entry per CDR3 protein. The sample holds some 270,000 distinct CDR3 sequences, over 20% seen once. Sequencing input: blood. These receptors originate from a middle-aged woman with Graves' ophthalmopathy.

This clonotype was observed many times. The rearrangement uses TRBV19 and TRBJ1-5, with D tentatively TRBD1 (5 bases). From germline, CDR1 is LNHDA and CDR2 SQIVND (reference sequence). The CDR3 consists of 15 residues. The V gene lost 6 bases and the J gene lost 2 bases, with 14 bases spanning the gap. CDR3 sequence (DNA): TGTGCCAGTAGGGCCGTGGGGGGAGGCAATCAGCCCCAGCATTTT. It is translated as CASRAVGGGNQPQHF.

At least ten counts were recorded for this clonotype. This chain links TRBV6-1 with TRBJ2-3, with D tentatively TRBD1 (6 bases). The CDR3 has 13 amino acids. Germline CDR1 and CDR2: MNHNS and SASEGT. Trimming cost V 8 bases and J 8 bases, with 17 bases left between them. CDR3 sequence reads: CASEDRPSGTQYF. In DNA form, the CDR3 reads TGTGCCAGCGAGGACAGACCCTCGGGTACGCAGTATTTT.

This clonotype occurred a few times. The gene calls are TRBV7-2 and TRBJ1-5; perhaps TRBD1 as D (6 bases). Germline CDR1 reads SGHTA; CDR2 reads FQGNSA. The CDR3 loop spans 14 amino acids. V was cut by 4 bases and J by 5 bases, with 12 bases left in between. CDR3 loop: CASSSGTPDQPQHF. In DNA, the CDR3 is TGTGCCAGCAGCTCCGGGACACCCGATCAGCCCCAGCATTTT. Looking up the rest from reference TRBV7-2 and TRBJ1-5 gives the full variable domain: GAGVSQSPSNKVTEKGKDVELRCDPISGHTALYWYRQSLGQGLEFLIYFQGNSAPDKSGLPSDRFSAERTGGSVSTLTIQRTQQEDSAVYLCASSSGTPDQPQHFGDGTRLSIL.

This chain uses TRBV12-3 or TRBV12-4 with TRBJ1-2; D is unclear. This CDR3 is built from 13 residues. Trimming cost V 6 bases and J 4 bases, with 12 bases left between them. CDR3 sequence (DNA): TGTGCCAGCAGCTCCCTGGGCCCCTATGGCTACACCTTC. This translates into CASSSLGPYGYTF.

This clonotype was detected many times. The chain couples TRBV4-1 to TRBJ2-4; 7 bases align to TRBD2. V lost 5 bases to trimming and J lost 4 bases; unmatched junction nucleotides: 14. CDR3 length: 17 residues. Germline V gene sequence: CDR1 MGHRA, CDR2 YSYEKL. CDR3 nucleotides: TGCGCCAGCAGCTGGAGGGCCCTCGAGCGGGGAAAAAACATTCAGTACTTC. Translating it yields CASSWRALERGKNIQYF.

In this sample, this clonotype turned up many times. The CDR3 DNA sequence: TGTGCCAGCGGAACTTACAAGGGAGTGAACACTGAAGCTTTCTTT. This codes for CASGTYKGVNTEAFF. This rearrangement joins TRBV11-2 to TRBJ1-1; D is unclear. Germline lookup yields CDR1 SGHAT and CDR2 FQNNGV. The CDR3 totals 15 residues. Trimming took off 8 bases at V and 0 bases at J, with 16 bases between the two ends.

This clonotype has ten or more counts. The gene calls are TRBV2 and TRBJ1-3; 8 nucleotides line up with TRBD1. CDR1 is SNHLY and CDR2 is FYNNEI in the germline V gene. The CDR3 runs 14 residues. V was pared by 7 bases and J by 4 bases, with 6 bases of the junction left unmatched. The CDR3, as DNA: TGTGCCAGCATGGGACAGGCTTTCGGAAACACCATATATTTT. Its translation: CASMGQAFGNTIYF.

This clonotype has ten or more counts. This chain connects TRBV27 to TRBJ2-7, with TRBD1 matching 12 bases. Germline values: CDR1 MNHEY, CDR2 SMNVEV (reference sequence). V dropped 4 bases and J dropped 3; count of bases not matched to a gene: 10. This CDR3 is built from 17 residues. In DNA, the CDR3 is TGTGCCAGCAGTTCGGGACAGGGGGCTGACTATTTCTACGAGCAGTACTTC. Its translation is CASSSGQGADYFYEQYF.

This clonotype was counted at least ten times. The chain combines TRBV10-2 with TRBJ2-7, with 11 bases lining up with TRBD2. The CDR3 consists of 17 residues. Germline CDR1 WSHSY, CDR2 SAAADI. The V and J ends lost 5 bases and 5 bases, in that order; junction bases with no gene match: 14. The CDR3 DNA is TGCGCCAGCAGTCCACCACAACTAGCGGGAGATTCCCACGAGCAGTACTTC. Its protein is CASSPPQLAGDSHEQYF.

This clonotype was counted at least ten times. This chain links TRBV4-2 with TRBJ2-6; D not certain. The CDR3 consists of 15 residues. The germline V gene encodes CDR1 LGHNA and CDR2 YNFKEQ. V lost 7 bases, J lost 0 bases, and 10 bases lay in between. The CDR3 DNA follows: TGTGCCAGCACCACGGAGATCTCTGGGGCCAACGTCCTGACTTTC. It translates to CASTTEISGANVLTF.

This clonotype was seen at least ten times. J is TRBJ2-5 and V is TRBV7-9, with D unresolved. Germline loops: CDR1 SEHNR, CDR2 FQNEAQ (reference sequence). This CDR3 has 9 amino acids. V was trimmed by 7 bases and J by 6 bases, leaving 3 bases between them. Here the CDR3 reads CASTKTQYF. CDR3 coding DNA: TGTGCCAGCACGAAGACCCAGTACTTC.

This clonotype was detected ten times or more. The J gene is TRBJ2-7, the V gene TRBV5-1, with D possibly being TRBD2 (6 bases). The CDR3 has 13 residues. Germline V gene lookup returns CDR1 SGHRS and CDR2 YFSETQ. With 10 bases removed from V and 6 bases from J, the gap between germline ends came to 20 bases. This CDR3 is CAGAAGSPCEQYF. The CDR3 coding sequence is TGCGCCGGGGCTGCGGGGTCCCCCTGCGAGCAGTACTTC.

This clonotype was seen at least ten times. The chain combines TRBV7-8 with TRBJ2-7; either TRBD1 or TRBD2 may fit D (5 bases each). Germline-derived CDR1 and CDR2 are SGHVS and FQNEAQ. V was pared by 5 bases and J by 3 bases, with 14 bases between. The CDR3 length is 14 residues. CDR3 bases: TGTGCCAGCAGCCTAAGGGACGGAATCTACGAGCAGTACTTC. It specifies CASSLRDGIYEQYF.

The table lists this clonotype with a count of one. The chain employs TRBV20-1 and TRBJ1-1, with D unresolved. Germline lookup yields CDR1 DFQATT and CDR2 SNEGSKA (reference sequence). V lost 1 base to trimming and J lost 2 bases, with 5 bases between them. CDR3 size: 12 residues. CDR3 sequence: CSARGDNTEAFF. The DNA for the CDR3 is TGCAGTGCTAGAGGGGATAACACTGAAGCTTTCTTT.

This clonotype was seen at least ten times. V is TRBV10-3 and J is TRBJ2-2; TRBD1 matches 7 bases. J gave up 1 base and V 4 bases, and 12 bases lay outside the gene matches. The CDR3 contains 18 residues. Per germline, CDR1 ENHRY and CDR2 SYGVKD. The CDR3, as DNA: TGTGCCATCAGTGCCTCACACACAGGGGACCTGAACACCGGGGAGCTGTTTTTT. Translated: CAISASHTGDLNTGELFF.

This clonotype was recorded once. A much larger clone differs from this one at a single base, so this may be a read error. V is TRBV11-1 and J is TRBJ1-1; tentatively, D is TRBD1 (6 bases). Per the germline V gene, CDR1 is SGHAT and CDR2 is FQDESV (reference sequence). This CDR3 spans 16 amino acids. The CDR3 is CAISPTRGPGGTEAFF. The CDR3 DNA follows: TGTGCCATCAGCCCAACGCGGGGGCCGGGAGGGACTGAAGCTTTCTTT. Drawing the rest from reference TRBV11-1 and TRBJ1-1, the complete variable domain is EAEVAQSPRYKITEKSQAVAFWCDPISGHATLYWYRQILGQGPELLVQFQDESVVDDSQLPKDRFSAERLKGVDSTLKIQPAELGDSAMYLCAISPTRGPGGTEAFFGQGTRLTVV.

This clonotype was recorded once. V and J are TRBV6-1 and TRBJ1-2; 12 bases align to TRBD1. The CDR3 runs 16 residues. V lost 6 bases and J lost 8; bases outside the gene matches: 13. Germline V lookup: CDR1 MNHNS, CDR2 SASEGT. The CDR3 coding sequence is TGTGCCAGCAGCCATCCTCCGGGACAGGGGGCGCGGGGCTACACCTTC. This translates into CASSHPPGQGARGYTF.

This clonotype was recorded at least ten times. A read error may account for a junction end that differs from germline. The chain combines TRBV7-7 with TRBJ2-5, with D possibly TRBD1 on 5 matching bases. This CDR3 is built from 14 residues. Germline loops: CDR1 SSHAT, CDR2 FNYEAQ (reference sequence). The DNA for the CDR3 is TGTGCTAGCAGCCCAGGGTTCCTCCAAGAGACCCAGTACTTC. Encoded protein: CASSPGFLQETQYF.

This clonotype has just a few counts. J is TRBJ2-5 and V is TRBV24-1; D ambiguous. Germline loops: CDR1 KGHDR, CDR2 SFDVKD. The CDR3 is 13 residues long. Trimming stripped 0 bases from V and 5 bases from J, with 6 bases between. The CDR3 DNA sequence: TGTGCCACCAGTGATTTGCATTCGGAGACCCAGTACTTC. This gives the protein CATSDLHSETQYF.

This clonotype showed up many times. This chain links TRBV20-1 with TRBJ1-1, with TRBD1 matching 8 bases. The CDR3 sequence is 15 residues long. Germline values: CDR1 DFQATT, CDR2 SNEGSKA (reference sequence). Germline trimming cut 2 bases from V and 4 bases from J; bases unmatched to any gene: 9. This chain's CDR3 is CSARRDQGARTEAFF. CDR3 DNA: TGCAGTGCTAGAAGGGACCAGGGGGCGCGCACTGAAGCTTTCTTT.

The chain uses TRBV6-5 and TRBJ1-2; D gene uncertain. V lost 4 bases and J lost 7, with 13 bases in between. Looked up from germline, CDR1 is MNHEY and CDR2 is SVGAGI. There are 13 residues in the CDR3. The CDR3 region is CASSSSGSGGYTF. CDR3 nucleotides: TGTGCCAGCAGTTCGTCGGGATCAGGTGGCTACACCTTC.

This clonotype was seen more than once but under ten times. The chain has TRBV12-3 or TRBV12-4 and TRBJ2-5; 8 bases are a match to TRBD2. V shed 7 bases and J 5 bases; nucleotides not matched to a gene: 12. The CDR3 runs 15 residues. The chain's CDR3 is CASTRRVAGLETQYF. The CDR3 DNA follows: TGTGCCAGCACCCGACGGGTAGCGGGATTGGAGACCCAGTACTTC.